The source of this T cell receptor (beta chain) is a study of Ad26.COV2.S vaccination and SARS-CoV-2 variants. Study summary: Donor was in the COV1001 Ad26.COV2.S trial arm. Study-wide results and caveats: The TCR breadth and depth analyses may have produced an underestimate of total T cell responses. Similar non-spike TCR breadth was seen in vaccine and placebo recipients.

Treatment meaning: 15 to 20 received Ad26.COV2.S at low or high dose, single or two shots; roughly 5 received placebo; per-sample allocation not given. Vaccine and placebo recipients were sampled on day 63 after the first injection. Comment on this clone: Its antigen is undetermined.

Measured with immunoSEQ multiplex PCR; TCRdb has only the in-frame clones, and not every one. The sample lists hundreds of thousands of clones, about nine tenths occurring once. V shed 1 base and J shed 3 bases, with 10 bases lying between them. The CDR3 is made up of 14 amino acids. Germline V gives CDR1 LGHDT, CDR2 YNNKEL (reference sequence). The receptor was derived from a person aged 18-60 years who received the Ad26.COV2.S COVID-19 vaccine or a placebo. Specimen: peripheral blood, collected in a trial of Ad26.COV2.S vaccine versus placebo. This sequence joins TRBV3-1 (or the pseudogene TRBV3-2) and TRBJ2-7; D call uncertain. The CDR3 bases are TGTGCCAGCAGCCAAGGATCGGCCTTCTACGAGCAGTACTTC. Protein product: CASSQGSAFYEQYF.